These 21 T cell receptor beta chains share one sample of origin, sequenced in a study of regulatory T cells in long-lasting Graves disease. The time point: newly diagnosed GD, antithyroid drugs for less than 3 months. The TCR library was made from RNA that had been extracted from PBMCs in TRIzol. Arm-PCR with iRepertoire HTBI primers amplified the CDR3 regions for these TCR beta libraries. One entry per CDR3 protein, called by TCRdb with MiXCR from the multiplex PCR reads. This table has 400,000 to 500,000 distinct CDR3 sequences, roughly 17% appearing once. These records were also assigned to another study, of T cells in Graves' hyperthyroidism and ophthalmopathy.

The sequences come from peripheral blood mononuclear cells (PBMCs), collected at new diagnosis, from a patient treated with antithyroid drugs. These receptors were obtained from a woman aged 25 to 39 with Graves disease.

The table lists this clonotype with many counts. The chain is built from TRBV27 and TRBJ2-3; unclear D gene. Germline V gives CDR1 MNHEY, CDR2 SMNVEV (reference sequence). Trimming pared 6 bases from V and 0 bases from J, leaving 1 base between. The CDR3 loop spans 11 amino acids. CDR3 loop: CASRSTDTQYF. In DNA form, the CDR3 reads TGTGCCAGCAGGAGCACAGATACGCAGTATTTT.

The table lists this clonotype with many counts. The V call is TRBV29-1, the J call TRBJ2-2; no clear D gene. The CDR3 contains 11 residues. Germline V gene sequence: CDR1 SQVTM, CDR2 ANQGSEA. V was cut by 4 bases and J by 5 bases, with 5 bases left in between. The CDR3 sequence is CSVVGTGELFF. The CDR3 region has the DNA TGCAGCGTTGTGGGAACCGGGGAGCTGTTTTTT.

This clonotype was observed many times. The chain combines TRBV24-1 with TRBJ2-1, with 7 bases identical to TRBD1. Germline CDR1 and CDR2: KGHDR and SFDVKD. This CDR3 has 17 amino acids. Losses at the gene ends were 4 bases for V and 6 bases for J; bases not matched to a gene: 14. The CDR3 region is CATSEVTSGTAINEQFF. CDR3 coding DNA: TGTGCCACCAGTGAGGTAACTTCCGGGACAGCAATCAATGAGCAGTTCTTC.

This clonotype was recorded many times. The chain carries TRBV6-1 and TRBJ2-1, with D unresolved. Trimming took 5 bases from V and 0 from J, leaving 17 bases between them. CDR1 is MNHNS, CDR2 SASEGT, per germline. The CDR3 covers 17 residues. CDR3 amino acids: CASSKHLLVRSYNEQFF. The CDR3 bases are TGTGCCAGCAGTAAACATCTATTAGTGCGCTCCTACAATGAGCAGTTCTTC.

The chain recombines TRBV14 with TRBJ2-3; a possible D gene is TRBD2 (5 bases). Germline V gene sequence: CDR1 SGHDN, CDR2 FVKESK. Trimming removed 4 bases from V and 3 bases from J, with 14 bases in between. CDR3 length: 15 amino acids. CDR3 DNA: TGTGCCAGCAGCCGAGGGTCCCCGGTGACAGATACGCAGTATTTT. Residues: CASSRGSPVTDTQYF.

This clonotype was seen repeatedly, ten times or more. The chain is built from TRBV18 and TRBJ1-6, with D possibly matching TRBD1 (5 bases). This CDR3 spans 16 amino acids. V gave up 2 bases and J gave up 8 bases, with 16 bases separating them. Germline V gene data show CDR1 as KGHSH and CDR2 as LQKENI. The CDR3 reads CASSPRGRDGYSPLHF. CDR3 sequence (DNA): TGTGCCAGCTCACCAAGGGGACGAGACGGATATTCACCCCTCCACTTT.

This clonotype was observed many times. The V call is TRBV2, the J call TRBJ2-1, with 7 bases that match TRBD1. Trimming removed 7 bases from V and 7 bases from J; junction bases left unmatched: 7. Looked up from germline, CDR1 is SNHLY and CDR2 is FYNNEI. The CDR3 has 13 amino acids. The CDR3 protein is CASTIDRANEQFF. The CDR3, as DNA: TGTGCCAGCACCATCGACAGGGCTAATGAGCAGTTCTTC.

This clonotype was counted many times. CDR3 DNA: TGTGCCAGCAGCTTAGACTTGACTAGCGGGAGGGTCGGTGAGCAGTTCTTC. This encodes CASSLDLTSGRVGEQFF. The gene calls are TRBV7-2 and TRBJ2-1; 14 bases agree with TRBD2. The germline V gene has CDR1 SGHTA and CDR2 FQGNSA. The CDR3 is 17 amino acids. V shed 1 base, J shed 9 bases, and the junction held 8 bases outside the gene matches.

V is TRBV29-1 and J is TRBJ2-3; 7 bases line up with TRBD1. This CDR3 has 14 amino acids. Germline assignment: CDR1 SQVTM and CDR2 ANQGSEA. Trimming took 4 bases from V and 0 from J; bases not matched to a gene: 4. This CDR3 reads CSVARDSSTDTQYF. Here the CDR3 DNA reads TGCAGCGTTGCCCGGGACAGTAGCACAGATACGCAGTATTTT.

This clonotype was picked up many times. The chain is built from TRBV18 and TRBJ2-7; D not certain. Trimming took off 4 bases at V and 0 bases at J, with 10 bases between the two ends. CDR1 is KGHSH and CDR2 is LQKENI in the germline V gene. The CDR3 spans 14 residues. The CDR3 sequence is CASSRGVSSYEQYF. In DNA form, the CDR3 reads TGTGCCAGCTCACGTGGGGTAAGCTCCTACGAGCAGTACTTC.

The CDR3 loop is CAISESARGPGVEQYF. The CDR3 DNA reads TGTGCCATCAGTGAGTCGGCCAGGGGGCCAGGCGTTGAGCAGTACTTC. This chain connects TRBV10-3 to TRBJ2-7, with TRBD1 matching 8 bases. Trimming removed 0 bases from V and 7 bases from J; junction bases left unmatched: 11. Germline V gene data show CDR1 as ENHRY and CDR2 as SYGVKD. The CDR3 runs to 16 residues.

This clonotype was found a few times. The rearrangement joins TRBV7-2 to TRBJ2-1; 10 nucleotides agree with TRBD2. The junction had 6 bases not matched to a gene; V was cut back by 4 bases and J by 6 bases. The CDR3 length is 15 residues. Germline CDR1 reads SGHTA; CDR2 reads FQGNSA. For the CDR3, the DNA is TGTGCCAGCAGCTCGCTAGCGGGAGACCTCAATGAGCAGTTCTTC. Translation: CASSSLAGDLNEQFF.

This sequence joins TRBV5-8 and TRBJ2-2, with D possibly matching TRBD1 (6 bases). This CDR3 is built from 15 residues. V gave up 0 bases and J gave up 7 bases, with 13 bases separating them. Germline CDR1 reads SGHTS; CDR2 reads YDEGEE. The CDR3 nucleotides are TGTGCCAGCAGCTTGGCCGCAGGGGCAATCGGGGAGCTGTTTTTT. Translating it yields CASSLAAGAIGELFF.

This clonotype was seen at least ten times. The chain carries TRBV3-1 and TRBJ1-1; D remains ambiguous. Deletions cut 1 base from V and 2 bases from J, with 8 bases between. This CDR3 is 14 amino acids long. Germline loops: CDR1 LGHDT, CDR2 YNNKEL (reference sequence). The CDR3 protein is CASSQGYRNTEAFF. The CDR3 bases are TGTGCCAGCAGCCAAGGGTATCGAAACACTGAAGCTTTCTTT.

The sample holds many counts of this clonotype. V gene TRBV5-1 combines with J gene TRBJ2-7, with 7 bases fitting TRBD1. Germline loops: CDR1 SGHRS, CDR2 YFSETQ. The CDR3 is made up of 15 amino acids. Trimming cost V 0 bases and J 1 base; bases outside gene matches: 4. The CDR3 spells CASSLGQGDSYEQYF. The CDR3 DNA sequence: TGCGCCAGCAGCTTGGGGCAGGGGGATTCCTACGAGCAGTACTTC.

The chain combines TRBV20-1 with TRBJ2-2; 7 bases agree with TRBD1. The CDR3 extends over 15 amino acids. Germline CDR1 is DFQATT and CDR2 is SNEGSKA (reference sequence). Germline trimming cut 0 bases from V and 3 bases from J; bases unmatched to any gene: 4. The CDR3 sequence is CSARDRTGYTGELFF. DNA for the CDR3: TGCAGTGCTAGAGATCGGACAGGCTACACCGGGGAGCTGTTTTTT.

This clonotype was observed at least ten times. The chain combines TRBV4-1 with TRBJ2-3, with D maybe TRBD1 (6 bases). V was cut by 0 bases and J by 0 bases, with 10 bases left in between. In germline, CDR1 is MGHRA, CDR2 YSYEKL. The CDR3 loop spans 16 amino acids. The CDR3 loop reads CASSQDRGSSTDTQYF. The CDR3 region has the DNA TGCGCCAGCAGCCAAGATAGGGGGAGTAGCACAGATACGCAGTATTTT.

This clonotype was detected ten times or more. The chain links TRBV19 to TRBJ1-1, with TRBD1 as a possible D gene (6 bases). CDR3 length: 16 residues. Germline assignment: CDR1 LNHDA and CDR2 SQIVND (reference sequence). The V gene lost 3 bases and the J gene lost 5 bases, with 19 bases spanning the gap. The CDR3 sequence is CASSMGRGAMRTEAFF. The CDR3 DNA sequence: TGTGCCAGTAGTATGGGTCGGGGGGCGATGAGGACTGAAGCTTTCTTT.

This clonotype was picked up many times. The chain is built from TRBV12-3 or TRBV12-4 and TRBJ2-1; TRBD2 agrees at 9 bases. The CDR3 has 16 residues. V dropped 6 bases and J dropped 4; count of bases not matched to a gene: 10. The CDR3 region has the DNA TGTGCCAGCAGCCAAGGTCCCAGCGGGAGGTACAATGAGCAGTTCTTC. It yields the protein CASSQGPSGRYNEQFF.

This clonotype was seen more than once but under ten times. Being one base from a much bigger clone, this may be a read error. The rearrangement links TRBV28 to TRBJ2-7; the D gene is possibly TRBD2 (5 bases). The germline V gene encodes CDR1 MDHEN and CDR2 SYDVKM. Trimming removed 4 bases at V and 4 bases at J, with 17 bases between. CDR3 length: 15 amino acids. The CDR3, as DNA: TGTGCCAGCAGTTCGGAGAGGGAACCCCGATACGAGCAGTACTTC. This codes for CASSSEREPRYEQYF.

This clonotype was seen at least ten times. V and J are TRBV20-1 and TRBJ1-1, with D possibly matching TRBD1 (6 bases). V lost 0 bases, J lost 10 bases, and 21 bases lay in between. This CDR3 has 15 residues. Germline-derived CDR1 and CDR2 are DFQATT and SNEGSKA (reference sequence). The CDR3 DNA sequence: TGCAGTGCTAGAGAGGGAAGAAGGGGGGCAATAGGAGCTTTCTTT. Translating gives CSAREGRRGAIGAFF.